This TCR beta chain originates from a study of T cell changes during pregnancy in multiple sclerosis. Per the germline V gene, CDR1 is GTSNPN and CDR2 is SVGIG (reference sequence). CDR3 length equals 14 residues. V lost 4 bases and J lost 0, with 13 bases in between. Data came from immunoSEQ multiplex PCR; TCRdb stores just in-frame clones and leaves some out. The sample holds tens of thousands of clones, 93% seen once. The rearrangement uses TRBV30 and TRBJ2-7; TRBD2 might be the D (5 bases). The sequencing here drew on peripheral blood, taken after pregnancy. This sequence originates from a female donor with multiple sclerosis, enrolled in a pregnancy study. As DNA, the CDR3 is TGTGCCTGGAACCCTAGCTTAAGCTCCTACGAGCAGTACTTC. Residues: CAWNPSLSSYEQYF. Variable domain in full (rest from reference TRBV30 and TRBJ2-7): SQTIHQWPATLVQPVGSPLSLECTVEGTSNPNLYWYRQAAGRGLQLLFYSVGIGQISSEVPQNLSASRPQDRQFILSSKKLLLSDSGFYLCAWNPSLSSYEQYFGPGTRLTVT.